The entry below describes one TCR beta chain. The CDR3 consists of 15 residues. The V and J ends lost 7 bases and 2 bases, in that order; junction bases with no gene match: 6. Germline CDR1 is SEHNR and CDR2 is FQNEAQ (reference sequence). This sample is part of a study of technical replicates of blood from several donors. Repertoires were generated with immunoSEQ multiplex PCR, while TCRdb's copy carries only in-frame clones and drops some. Here the sample spans tens of thousands of clones, around 94% being singletons. This TCR was sampled from a human donor in good health. The sample taken for sequencing was T cells isolated from PBMCs. J is TRBJ2-3 and V is TRBV7-9; 10 nucleotides align to TRBD2. The CDR3 spells CASMRSGRDTDTQYF. The CDR3 nucleotides are TGTGCCAGCATGCGAAGCGGGAGGGACACAGATACGCAGTATTTT.